This T cell receptor beta chain was profiled in a study of vaccination and CD4 T cells after COVID-19. As for this clonotype: As yet, its antigen is unknown.

Oncomine TCR Beta short-read sequencing was applied to DNA from cultured CD4+ T cells. TCRdb re-called the PCR reads through MiXCR, storing one row per CDR3 protein. There are roughly 10,000 distinct CDR3 sequences in the sample; about 61% occur only once, and approximately 17% lies in the top ten. Treatment here: 10-day PBMC culture with coronavirus spike peptide pools or control peptides (ViraFEST assay). Germline trimming cut 3 bases from V and 4 bases from J; bases unmatched to any gene: 7. The CDR3 sequence is 15 residues long. Germline V gene sequence: CDR1 ENHRY, CDR2 SYGVKD. The clonotype originates from a human donor who had recovered from COVID-19. The rearrangement uses TRBV10-3 and TRBJ1-1; 8 bases fit TRBD1. The sequenced material came from CD4+ T cells from blood, cultured in vitro. CDR3 bases: TGTGCCATCAGTGACTTTAACAGGGGGGCCACTGAAGCTTTCTTT. Its protein product is CAISDFNRGATEAFF.